This T cell receptor (beta chain) was identified in a study of naive CD8 T cells in extremely preterm neonates. Across the study: The methods list adults as 20-50 years; the abstract says 25-50.

In the case of this clone: Its antigen is still unknown.

CDR3 length equals 14 residues. The germline V gene has CDR1 MNHEY and CDR2 SMNVEV (reference sequence). V dropped 0 bases and J dropped 7; count of bases not matched to a gene: 3. Generated by immunoSEQ multiplex PCR, the TCRdb table keeps only in-frame clones and is missing some. Of approximately 7,900 clones in the sample, roughly 98% were seen once. Sorting kept Annexin V-negative CD3+CD8+CD45RA+CCR7+ naive T cells. Per sample, roughly 20,000 to 100,000 naive CD8+ cells were sorted. Study-level results: Compared with older groups, preterm CDR3s were shorter, with fewer N additions and less trimming.

V usage is TRBV27 and J usage is TRBJ1-5; 7 nucleotides agree with TRBD1. Specimen: naive CD8+ T cells from blood. This clonotype originated in a human donor in good health. CDR3 loop: CASSLSGGGQPQHF. The DNA for the CDR3 is TGTGCCAGCAGTTTATCAGGGGGCGGGCAGCCCCAGCATTTT.